This T cell receptor (beta chain) was documented in a study of CD8+CD57+ T cells in acquired aplastic anemia. Study conclusions and caveats: The CD8+ Simpson's diversity of patients and controls was not significantly different. Fewer than 35 sequences, all CD8+ CDR3, were shared between patients and controls.

This clonotype was recorded at least ten times. Its cognate antigen is unknown. This CDR3 has 15 residues. Trimming left V 5 bases short and J 10 bases short, with 24 bases between. The germline CDR1 and CDR2 sequences are SGDLS and YYNGEE. Patients who underwent sequencing had shown CD8+CD57+ cell expansion by flow cytometry. CDR3 and TCR beta VDJ profiling relied on a genomic DNA template. TCRdb itself ran the reads through MiXCR, one entry per CDR3 protein. The sample has roughly 120,000 distinct CDR3 sequences; roughly 55% are singletons. The chain recombines TRBV9 with TRBJ1-1, with a weak D call TRBD1 (5 bases). This clonotype was obtained from a human donor with aplastic anemia. Material: sorted CD4+, CD8+, or CD8+CD57+ T cells (not recorded which) from PBMCs. The CDR3, as DNA: TGTGCCAGCAGTGCTTCGGCGGGGGTAACTTGGCCAGCTTTCTTT. Translation: CASSASAGVTWPAFF.